This T cell receptor beta chain was documented in a study of T cell repertoires in cytomegalovirus infection. Study-wide results and limits: Summed public TCR beta family frequency identified CMV carriers bearing the relevant HLA.

This clonotype came up a few times. Its antigen is unidentified. The CDR3 has 12 residues. Trimming removed 9 bases from V and 0 bases from J, with 9 bases in between. Germline assignment: CDR1 LNHDA and CDR2 SQIVND (reference sequence). One entry per CDR3 protein results from TCRdb running MiXCR on the reads. This table has about 680,000 distinct CDR3 sequences, approximately 24% appearing once. Sequenced: CD8+ T cells from PBMCs. The genes are TRBV19 and TRBJ2-7; D might be TRBD1 or TRBD2, each matching 5 bases. The clonotype comes from a human donor in good health (CMV status not recorded). Some clones in this sample may be carry-over from other donors' samples. This chain's CDR3 is CASGTVSYEQYF. The CDR3 DNA is TGTGCCAGCGGGACCGTCTCCTACGAGCAGTACTTC.